This T cell receptor (beta chain) was sequenced for a study of T-cell reconstitution after alpha-beta-depleted transplantation in children. This CDR3 comprises 15 residues. Germline lookup yields CDR1 SGHNT and CDR2 YYREEE (reference sequence). Trimming removed 0 bases at V and 2 bases at J, with 10 bases between. This clonotype has at least ten counts. The authors prepared the TCRbeta library with unique molecular identifiers. One entry per CDR3 protein, called by TCRdb with MiXCR from the PCR reads. The repertoire includes fewer than 750,000 distinct CDR3 sequences, about 23% of them detected once, and about 14% sits in the top ten.

This receptor was identified in a boy younger than two who had a stem cell transplant for acute myeloid leukemia, so the T cells may come from the graft donor. The sample here was PBMCs, mostly from graft donor cells, taken 360 days after TCRalphabeta/CD19-depleted stem cell transplant. The J gene is TRBJ2-3, the V gene TRBV5-4; unclear D gene. CDR3 bases: TGTGCCAGCAGCTTGGACAGACTGAACACAGATACGCAGTATTTT. Amino acids: CASSLDRLNTDTQYF.